The present entry profiles one T cell receptor (beta chain) with its context. The source of the sample is a study of blood T cell repertoires in COVID-19. Germline V lookup: CDR1 ENHRY, CDR2 SYGVKD. CDR3 length: 15 residues. With 6 bases clipped from V and 0 bases from J, the junction kept 5 bases outside the gene matches. The data were produced by immunoSEQ multiplex PCR, yet TCRdb's version contains in-frame clones alone and is incomplete. The sample has under 250,000 clones; around 88% are singletons. This receptor was taken from a woman between 50 and 59 years old with acute or convalescent COVID-19. The chain has TRBV10-3 and TRBJ2-1, with 7 bases lining up with TRBD1. Input material: peripheral blood. The CDR3 sequence is CAISQTGSSYNEQFF. DNA of the CDR3: TGTGCCATCAGCCAGACAGGGAGCTCCTACAATGAGCAGTTCTTC.